This T cell receptor beta chain stems from a study of graft-versus-host responses after intestinal transplantation. For the study at large: Multivisceral, liver-intestinal, or isolated intestinal transplants were received by the recipients. Anti-thymocyte globulin induction was given to all recipients, followed by tacrolimus and steroids for about 3 years.

Study outcomes and limitations: GvH clones surfaced in recipient marrow, some emerging earlier in ileum or blood.

Some clones are missing from TCRdb's copy, which holds only in-frame ones; the method was immunoSEQ multiplex PCR. The sample includes around 26,000 clones, approximately 94% seen only once; the top ten take about 0.47%. Note on this clone: The target antigen is unknown.

This CDR3 region has 13 residues. Germline values: CDR1 SNHLY, CDR2 FYNNEI. V was clipped by 7 bases and J by 4 bases, with 13 bases between them. This TCR was sampled from a human patient who received an intestinal transplant, so some T cells may come from the graft donor. This sequence joins TRBV2 and TRBJ1-1, with D possibly being TRBD1 (5 bases). Sequences were derived from PBMCs, sampled 156 days after intestinal transplant. CDR3 region: CASMGQGATEAFF. CDR3 DNA: TGTGCCAGCATGGGCCAAGGGGCCACTGAAGCTTTCTTT.